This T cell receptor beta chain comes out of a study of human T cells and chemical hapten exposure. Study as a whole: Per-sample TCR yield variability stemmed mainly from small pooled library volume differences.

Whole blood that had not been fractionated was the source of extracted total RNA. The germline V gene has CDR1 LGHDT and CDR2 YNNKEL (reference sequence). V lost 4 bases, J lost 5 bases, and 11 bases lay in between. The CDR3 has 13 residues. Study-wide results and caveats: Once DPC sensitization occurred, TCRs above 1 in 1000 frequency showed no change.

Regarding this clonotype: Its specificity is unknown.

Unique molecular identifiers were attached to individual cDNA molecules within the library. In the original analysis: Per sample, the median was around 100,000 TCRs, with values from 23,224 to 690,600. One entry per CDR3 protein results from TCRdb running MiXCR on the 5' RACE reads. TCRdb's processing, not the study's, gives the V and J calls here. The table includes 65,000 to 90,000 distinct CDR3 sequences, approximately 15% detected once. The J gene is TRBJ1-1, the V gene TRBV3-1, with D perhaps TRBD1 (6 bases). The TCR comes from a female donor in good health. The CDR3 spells CASSLIGGTEAFF. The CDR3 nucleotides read TGTGCCAGCAGCCTCATAGGGGGAACTGAAGCTTTCTTT.